This T cell receptor beta chain was sequenced for a study of graft-versus-host responses after intestinal transplantation. About the study: The recipients all started with anti-thymocyte globulin induction and then took tacrolimus and steroids for about three years.

Findings of the study overall: Early post-transplant declines in HvG were associated with peak levels of circulating GvH clones. Detected in recipient marrow were GvH clones, some of which were first observed in ileum or blood. Patients who carried graft-donor T cell macrochimerism also had high graft-versus-host to host-versus-graft clonal ratios in their allografts.

Note on this clone: The antigen is not known.

This table comes from immunoSEQ multiplex PCR, and its TCRdb copy is limited to in-frame clones, with some not included. The sample has some 44,000 clones; about 95% are singletons. The CDR3 extends over 14 amino acids. Germline-derived CDR1 and CDR2 are LNHDA and SQIVND (reference sequence). The V end was cut by 6 bases, the J end by 6 bases, with 15 bases between. This receptor was taken from a human patient who received an intestinal transplant, so some T cells may come from the graft donor. The chain employs TRBV19 and TRBJ2-1; a weak D match, TRBD1 (5 bases). The source was PBMCs, collected 335 days after intestinal transplant. CDR3 sequence: CASSPMTRVNEQFF. DNA for the CDR3: TGTGCCAGTAGCCCGATGACCAGGGTCAATGAGCAGTTCTTC.